A single sample gave rise to the 30 T cell receptor beta chains below, sequenced in a study of control samples from healthy donors and cancer patients. The table came from immunoSEQ multiplex PCR; TCRdb's copy has only in-frame clones and leaves some out. The sample has 150,000 or so clones, approximately 94% seen once. The sample comprised blood. The source is a man aged 35 to 55 in good health.

The rearrangement joins TRBV4-1 to TRBJ1-5; D may be TRBD1 (6 bases). The germline V gene encodes CDR1 MGHRA and CDR2 YSYEKL. This CDR3 comprises 15 residues. V was clipped by 0 bases and J by 7 bases, with 13 bases between them. The CDR3 nucleotides are TGCGCCAGCAGCCAAGAAAATGAGGGGGACCAGCCCCAGCATTTT. Its protein is CASSQENEGDQPQHF.

This clone appeared a single time. The V and J genes are TRBV5-8 and TRBJ1-4; 7 bases fit TRBD1. CDR1 and CDR2 from the germline V gene are SGHTS and YDEGEE. This CDR3 contains 16 residues. After removal of 2 bases from V and 7 bases from J, the junction contained 11 bases not matched to a gene. Here the CDR3 DNA reads TGTGCCAGCAGCTTACAAGAGACAGGGTTGACTGAAAAACTGTTTTTT. It yields the protein CASSLQETGLTEKLFF.

In regard to this clone: Other DNA variants within this sample encode the same CDR3. The gene calls are TRBV7-9 and TRBJ1-5; D gene ambiguous. The CDR3 contains 14 residues. V was pared by 3 bases and J by 3 bases, with 9 bases between. The germline CDR1 and CDR2 sequences are SEHNR and FQNEAQ (reference sequence). The CDR3 is CASSLQGDNQPQHF. CDR3 bases: TGTGCCAGCAGCTTGCAAGGAGACAATCAGCCCCAGCATTTT.

The rearrangement links TRBV10-3 to TRBJ1-1; 10 positions match TRBD1. The germline gives CDR1 ENHRY, CDR2 SYGVKD. V trimming: 6 bases; J trimming: 4 bases; junction bases outside the gene matches: 14. CDR3 length equals 17 residues. CDR3: CAISSGTGVASATEAFF. The CDR3 nucleotides read TGTGCCATCAGCTCCGGGACAGGGGTGGCTTCGGCCACTGAAGCTTTCTTT.

The chain links TRBV7-9 to TRBJ1-6; TRBD1 agrees at 8 bases. The CDR3 is made up of 15 amino acids. The V and J ends lost 5 bases and 8 bases, in that order; junction bases with no gene match: 8. Per the germline V gene, CDR1 is SEHNR and CDR2 is FQNEAQ (reference sequence). CDR3 amino acids: CASSPSDRGDSPLHF. CDR3 DNA sequence: TGTGCCAGCAGCCCTTCCGACAGGGGTGATTCACCCCTCCACTTT.

The V and J genes are TRBV7-9 and TRBJ1-1; possibly TRBD1 for D (5 bases). Trimming shortened V by 3 bases and J by 1 base, and 12 bases separated the two germline ends. In germline, CDR1 is SEHNR, CDR2 FQNEAQ (reference sequence). The CDR3 runs 15 residues. CDR3 DNA: TGTGCCAGCAGCTTTCCGGGGGTCGGGAACACTGAAGCTTTCTTT. The encoded protein is CASSFPGVGNTEAFF.

This chain connects TRBV25-1 to TRBJ2-1, with D possibly matching TRBD1 (6 bases). V was trimmed by 4 bases and J by 8 bases, leaving 15 bases between them. There are 14 residues in the CDR3. Germline V gene lookup returns CDR1 MGHDK and CDR2 SYGVNS. The DNA of the CDR3 is TGTGCCAGCAGTGGTCTGACACAGGGCGATGAGCAGTTCTTC. Protein: CASSGLTQGDEQFF.

The chain links TRBV7-2 to TRBJ2-3; the match to TRBD2 covers 9 bases. In germline, CDR1 is SGHTA, CDR2 FQGNSA. There are 16 residues in the CDR3. V trimming: 2 bases; J trimming: 5 bases; junction bases outside the gene matches: 8. As DNA, the CDR3 is TGTGCCAGCAGCTTACAGGGCGGGGGGGTACAAGATACGCAGTATTTT. This translates into CASSLQGGGVQDTQYF.

The chain has TRBV27 and TRBJ1-3, with D possibly matching TRBD1 (5 bases). The V end was cut by 6 bases, the J end by 4 bases, with 13 bases between. The CDR3 totals 14 residues. The V gene's germline CDR1 is MNHEY and CDR2 SMNVEV (reference sequence). CDR3 amino acids: CASRLSGSGNTIYF. CDR3 sequence (DNA): TGTGCCAGCAGACTCTCAGGGTCGGGAAACACCATATATTTT.

The genes are TRBV7-9 and TRBJ1-1; D unresolved. CDR1 and CDR2 from the germline V gene are SEHNR and FQNEAQ (reference sequence). The germline V and J ends were trimmed by 7 bases and 0 bases, with 15 bases remaining between them. This CDR3 is built from 15 residues. CDR3 nucleotide sequence: TGTGCCAGCACCTATAGCGGGAGCATGAACACTGAAGCTTTCTTT. Its protein product is CASTYSGSMNTEAFF.

This chain connects TRBV25-1 to TRBJ2-7; 7 bases map to TRBD1. Per germline, CDR1 MGHDK and CDR2 SYGVNS. V lost 2 bases to trimming and J lost 2 bases; unmatched junction nucleotides: 3. CDR3 length: 14 residues. In nucleotides, the CDR3 is TGTGCCAGCAGTGAAGGGACAGCGCCCTACGAGCAGTACTTC. Its protein is CASSEGTAPYEQYF.

This clone occurred once. This chain uses TRBV4-1 with TRBJ2-1, with D perhaps given as TRBD1 or TRBD2 (5 bases each). Germline-derived CDR1 and CDR2 are MGHRA and YSYEKL. V lost 4 bases, J lost 8 bases, and 12 bases lay in between. The CDR3 loop spans 13 amino acids. CDR3 sequence: CASSRDGIDEQFF. DNA of the CDR3: TGCGCCAGCAGCCGGGACGGGATAGATGAGCAGTTCTTC.

The chain combines TRBV19 with TRBJ1-4, with a tentative D call TRBD1 (6 bases). This CDR3 has 16 residues. V lost 3 bases and J 0 bases, leaving 11 bases between the germline ends. Germline CDR1 and CDR2: LNHDA and SQIVND (reference sequence). DNA for the CDR3: TGTGCCAGTAGTATCGGCAGGGGAGCAACTAATGAAAAACTGTTTTTT. Protein sequence: CASSIGRGATNEKLFF.

The CDR3 DNA reads TGTGCCAGCAGTGAATTCGGGACAGGGGATGGGGGCTACACCTTC. Its protein product is CASSEFGTGDGGYTF. The chain uses TRBV25-1 and TRBJ1-2; 10 bases align to TRBD1. The J segment lost 8 bases and the V segment lost 1 base, leaving 7 bases of the junction unmatched. From germline, CDR1 is MGHDK and CDR2 SYGVNS. The CDR3 is made up of 15 amino acids.

The V call is TRBV28, the J call TRBJ1-3; no definite D call. The CDR3 covers 16 residues. The V gene's germline CDR1 is MDHEN and CDR2 SYDVKM. Trimming cost V 6 bases and J 0 bases, with 15 bases left between them. CDR3 DNA sequence: TGTGCCAGCAGACTCCATGATAGGATCTCTGGAAACACCATATATTTT. As protein: CASRLHDRISGNTIYF.

The V gene is TRBV4-3, the J gene TRBJ2-3; possible D gene TRBD2, 5 bases. CDR3 length: 14 amino acids. CDR1 and CDR2 (germline): LGHNA, YSLEER. The V end was cut by 1 base, the J end by 5 bases, with 10 bases between. CDR3 DNA: TGCGCCAGCAGCCAAGGCTTAAGCGGAGATACGCAGTATTTT. Encoded protein: CASSQGLSGDTQYF.

The gene calls are TRBV30 and TRBJ2-1; a possible D gene is TRBD2 (6 bases). There are 10 residues in the CDR3. Germline V gene sequence: CDR1 GTSNPN, CDR2 SVGIG (reference sequence). The CDR3 loop reads CAGGYNEQFF. The DNA of the CDR3 is TGTGCGGGGGGATACAATGAGCAGTTCTTC. Combining the CDR3 with reference TRBV30 and TRBJ2-1 gives the whole variable domain SQTIHQWPATLVQPVGSPLSLECTVEGTSNPNLYWYRQAAGRGLQLLFYSVGIGQISSEVPQNLSASRPQDRQFILSSKKLLLSDSGFYLCAGGYNEQFFGPGTRLTVL.

The V gene is TRBV7-2, the J gene TRBJ1-2; TRBD1 might be the D (5 bases). The ends were cut back, 3 bases at V and 0 bases at J, with 11 bases in the middle. This CDR3 comprises 15 residues. The germline gives CDR1 SGHTA, CDR2 FQGNSA. The CDR3 reads CASSFVGDTNYGYTF. CDR3 DNA sequence: TGTGCCAGCAGCTTTGTGGGGGATACTAACTATGGCTACACCTTC.

The rearrangement uses TRBV12-3 or TRBV12-4 and TRBJ1-1; no clear D gene. With 5 bases removed from V and 3 bases from J, the gap between germline ends came to 10 bases. This CDR3 is built from 13 residues. CDR3 sequence: CASSLGSYTEAFF. CDR3 nucleotide sequence: TGTGCCAGCAGTCTCGGGTCCTACACTGAAGCTTTCTTT.

This chain uses TRBV7-2 with TRBJ2-7; D possibly matches TRBD1 or TRBD2 (5 bases each). From germline, CDR1 is SGHTA and CDR2 FQGNSA. The CDR3 is made up of 13 amino acids. V lost 4 bases, J lost 1 base, and 8 bases lay in between. The CDR3 sequence is CASSWGRSYEQYF. The DNA for the CDR3 is TGTGCCAGCAGCTGGGGACGGTCCTACGAGCAGTACTTC.

This clone was detected once. The chain links TRBV7-2 to TRBJ1-4; D is uncertain. Germline values: CDR1 SGHTA, CDR2 FQGNSA. This CDR3 spans 13 amino acids. The V end was cut by 5 bases, the J end by 8 bases, with 12 bases between. The CDR3 sequence is CASSPWVGEKLFF. In DNA form, the CDR3 reads TGTGCCAGCAGCCCTTGGGTCGGCGAAAAACTGTTTTTT.

This clone was picked up one time. J is TRBJ2-7 and V is TRBV9; D is possibly TRBD1 (6 bases). CDR3 length: 13 amino acids. From germline, CDR1 is SGDLS and CDR2 YYNGEE. With 0 bases removed from V and 5 bases from J, the gap between germline ends came to 9 bases. The CDR3 loop reads CASSVVAGDEQYF. CDR3 nucleotide sequence: TGTGCCAGCAGCGTAGTGGCAGGGGACGAGCAGTACTTC.

This clone has more than one count but fewer than ten. The rearrangement uses TRBV10-3 and TRBJ2-7, with unresolved D. Germline CDR1 and CDR2: ENHRY and SYGVKD. The V end was cut by 3 bases, the J end by 7 bases, with 7 bases between. This CDR3 is built from 11 residues. CDR3 in DNA: TGTGCCATCAGTGATGCCGGAGAGCAGTACTTC. As protein: CAISDAGEQYF.

The count of this clone is one. V is TRBV12-3 or TRBV12-4 and J is TRBJ2-3, with D possibly being TRBD1 or TRBD2 (5 bases each). Trimming shortened V by 3 bases and J by 7 bases, and 11 bases separated the two germline ends. CDR3 length equals 13 residues. CDR3 sequence reads: CASSFGAPYTQYF. As DNA, the CDR3 is TGTGCCAGCAGTTTCGGGGCGCCATATACGCAGTATTTT.

The chain employs TRBV6-5 and TRBJ2-2, with TRBD2 matching over 8 bases. From germline, CDR1 is MNHEY and CDR2 SVGAGI. The CDR3 has 14 amino acids. V shed 6 bases, J shed 7 bases, and the junction held 7 bases outside the gene matches. CDR3: CASSPGGQGGELFF. The CDR3 region has the DNA TGTGCCAGCAGCCCGGGGGGGCAGGGCGGGGAGCTGTTTTTT.

This rearrangement joins TRBV28 to TRBJ2-7; 7 bases line up with TRBD1. Germline lookup yields CDR1 MDHEN and CDR2 SYDVKM. This CDR3 has 15 amino acids. Losses at the gene ends were 5 bases for V and 3 bases for J; bases not matched to a gene: 10. The CDR3 sequence: CASSPPGGENYEQYF. The CDR3, as DNA: TGTGCCAGCAGTCCACCAGGGGGAGAGAACTACGAGCAGTACTTC.

The V call is TRBV7-2, the J call TRBJ2-5; 7 bases are a match to TRBD2. This CDR3 is built from 18 residues. V lost 1 base, J lost 0 bases, and 11 bases stayed unmatched. Germline V gene sequence: CDR1 SGHTA, CDR2 FQGNSA. The CDR3, as DNA: TGTGCCAGCAGCTTAGGCGGGGGACCCTTTTTGTACCAAGAGACCCAGTACTTC. It translates to CASSLGGGPFLYQETQYF. Full variable domain (missing parts from reference TRBV7-2 and TRBJ2-5): GAGVSQSPSNKVTEKGKDVELRCDPISGHTALYWYRQSLGQGLEFLIYFQGNSAPDKSGLPSDRFSAERTGGSVSTLTIQRTQQEDSAVYLCASSLGGGPFLYQETQYFGPGTRLLVL.

The chain links TRBV10-2 to TRBJ1-2; TRBD1 is a possible D gene (6 bases). Deletions cut 3 bases from V and 5 bases from J, with 7 bases between. Germline V gene lookup returns CDR1 WSHSY and CDR2 SAAADI. CDR3 size: 12 residues. CDR3 residues: CASSDRGYGYTF. As DNA, the CDR3 is TGCGCCAGCAGTGACAGGGGATATGGCTACACCTTC.

The rearrangement uses TRBV5-1 and TRBJ1-1, with TRBD1 identical over 8 bases. Germline values: CDR1 SGHRS, CDR2 YFSETQ. The CDR3 is made up of 13 amino acids. With V trimmed by 7 bases and J by 6 bases, 8 bases remained unmatched. The CDR3 loop is CASGPDRGPEAFF. In nucleotides, the CDR3 is TGCGCCAGCGGCCCTGACAGGGGCCCTGAAGCTTTCTTT. The full variable domain, its missing parts supplied by reference TRBV5-1 and TRBJ1-1, is KAGVTQTPRYLIKTRGQQVTLSCSPISGHRSVSWYQQTPGQGLQFLFEYFSETQRNKGNFPGRFSGRQFSNSRSEMNVSTLELGDSALYLCASGPDRGPEAFFGQGTRLTVV.

The chain has TRBV19 and TRBJ1-1; 7 bases line up with TRBD1. In germline, CDR1 is LNHDA, CDR2 SQIVND (reference sequence). V shed 1 base, J shed 6 bases, and the junction held 5 bases outside the gene matches. The CDR3 is made up of 14 amino acids. CDR3 coding DNA: TGTGCCAGTAGTATAGTGGGGCAGGGGGCTGAAGCTTTCTTT. This encodes CASSIVGQGAEAFF.